Shown below are 23 T cell receptor beta chains from a single sample sequenced in a study of OX40 agonist ivuxolimab in advanced cancers. This table comes from immunoSEQ multiplex PCR, and its TCRdb copy is limited to in-frame clones, with some not included. The table shows roughly 100,000 clones, with 85% to 90% occurring only once. This sample comprised CD4+ or CD8+ T cells sorted from blood, obtained in a trial of the OX40 agonist ivuxolimab. The receptors stem from an adult with an advanced solid tumor such as melanoma, head and neck, liver or kidney cancer.

In its sample, this clone was seen once. The chain recombines TRBV29-1 with TRBJ2-1; 7 nucleotides match TRBD1. CDR1 SQVTM and CDR2 ANQGSEA come from the germline V gene. Losses at the gene ends were 1 base for V and 0 bases for J; bases not matched to a gene: 0. This CDR3 has 14 residues. The CDR3 sequence: CSVEGTGSYNEQFF. CDR3 in DNA: TGCAGCGTTGAAGGGACAGGCTCCTACAATGAGCAGTTCTTC.

V gene TRBV30 combines with J gene TRBJ1-2, with D unclear. CDR3 size: 13 residues. Germline V gene sequence: CDR1 GTSNPN, CDR2 SVGIG (reference sequence). The ends were cut back, 0 bases at V and 6 bases at J, with 11 bases in the middle. The CDR3 bases are TGTGCCTGGAGTGTACTAAGGGCAGATGGCTACACCTTC. Translating it yields CAWSVLRADGYTF.

This chain connects TRBV6-1 to TRBJ1-4; D may be TRBD1 (5 bases). Germline values: CDR1 MNHNS, CDR2 SASEGT. V shed 1 base and J shed 5 bases, with 8 bases lying between them. The CDR3 totals 14 residues. The CDR3 bases are TGTGCCAGCAGTGAAGGGAGGGGCAATGAAAAACTGTTTTTT. Amino acids: CASSEGRGNEKLFF.

The V and J genes are TRBV4-1 and TRBJ2-7; 8 bases map to TRBD2. With 4 bases clipped from V and 1 base from J, the junction kept 6 bases outside the gene matches. This CDR3 has 15 amino acids. Per the germline V gene, CDR1 is MGHRA and CDR2 is YSYEKL. The CDR3: CASSPTSGPSYEQYF. The CDR3 DNA reads TGCGCCAGCAGCCCTACTAGCGGCCCTTCCTACGAGCAGTACTTC.

CDR3 region: CASSQGTGTGHYGYTF. The CDR3 nucleotides are TGCGCCAGCAGCCAGGGTACCGGGACAGGGCACTATGGCTACACCTTC. The genes are TRBV4-1 and TRBJ1-2, with 9 nucleotides matching TRBD1. The trim removed 3 bases at V and 3 bases at J, leaving 8 bases unmatched. CDR1 is MGHRA and CDR2 is YSYEKL in the germline V gene. CDR3 length equals 16 residues.

The genes are TRBV28 and TRBJ1-1; D remains ambiguous. Germline V gene data show CDR1 as MDHEN and CDR2 as SYDVKM. The CDR3 sequence is 14 residues long. V was pared by 6 bases and J by 1 base, with 12 bases between. CDR3 DNA sequence: TGTGCCAGCAGCTATCTAATCGGGAACACTGAAGCTTTCTTT. Translated: CASSYLIGNTEAFF.

The gene calls are TRBV19 and TRBJ2-3; 11 nucleotides align to TRBD2. Looked up from germline, CDR1 is LNHDA and CDR2 is SQIVND (reference sequence). This CDR3 is built from 14 residues. Trimming took 5 bases from V and 3 from J; bases not matched to a gene: 1. The CDR3 sequence: CASSRTSGTDTQYF. In DNA, the CDR3 is TGTGCCAGTAGTCGGACTAGCGGGACAGATACGCAGTATTTT.

The chain links TRBV27 to TRBJ2-1; 15 nucleotides match TRBD2. V was pared by 5 bases and J by 5 bases, with 13 bases of the junction left unmatched. Germline V gene lookup returns CDR1 MNHEY and CDR2 SMNVEV (reference sequence). The CDR3 is made up of 19 amino acids. Here the CDR3 DNA reads TGTGCCAGCAGTCCGACGTGGACTAGCGGGAGGGCCGGCCACAATGAGCAGTTCTTC. This gives the protein CASSPTWTSGRAGHNEQFF.

This clone is a singleton in its sample. The genes are TRBV27 and TRBJ1-1; D is unclear. The CDR3 consists of 14 residues. Germline CDR1 reads MNHEY; CDR2 reads SMNVEV (reference sequence). V was trimmed by 1 base and J by 0 bases, leaving 6 bases between them. CDR3 sequence: CASSLLGLNTEAFF. The CDR3 DNA follows: TGTGCCAGCAGTTTATTGGGTTTGAACACTGAAGCTTTCTTT.

This sequence joins TRBV7-2 and TRBJ2-5, with D possibly matching TRBD1 (6 bases). This CDR3 has 13 residues. Per the germline V gene, CDR1 is SGHTA and CDR2 is FQGNSA. The V end was cut by 6 bases, the J end by 5 bases, with 13 bases between. This chain's CDR3 is CASRFGGAETQYF. CDR3 coding DNA: TGTGCCAGCAGATTTGGGGGCGCGGAGACCCAGTACTTC.

This clone has just a few counts. The genes are TRBV5-4 and TRBJ2-3; 13 positions match TRBD2. Germline values: CDR1 SGHNT, CDR2 YYREEE (reference sequence). The CDR3 length is 16 residues. V lost 2 bases to trimming and J lost 5 bases; unmatched junction nucleotides: 5. In nucleotides, the CDR3 is TGTGCCAGCAGCTTACCGGGACTAGCGGGAAAAGATACGCAGTATTTT. Its protein product is CASSLPGLAGKDTQYF. Looking up the rest from reference TRBV5-4 and TRBJ2-3 gives the full variable domain: ETGVTQSPTHLIKTRGQQVTLRCSSQSGHNTVSWYQQALGQGPQFIFQYYREEENGRGNFPPRFSGLQFPNYSSELNVNALELDDSALYLCASSLPGLAGKDTQYFGPGTRLTVL.

This clone has just one count. The J gene is TRBJ1-2, the V gene TRBV7-9; the match to TRBD1 covers 8 bases. The germline V gene encodes CDR1 SEHNR and CDR2 FQNEAQ (reference sequence). V dropped 1 base and J dropped 4; count of bases not matched to a gene: 5. The CDR3 is 15 amino acids. For the CDR3, the DNA is TGTGCCAGCAGCTTAGTAATTGGACAGGGCTATGGCTACACCTTC. The encoded protein is CASSLVIGQGYGYTF.

V is TRBV19 and J is TRBJ1-1; a possible D gene is TRBD1 (5 bases). CDR3 length: 15 amino acids. Trimming removed 4 bases at V and 3 bases at J, with 15 bases between. CDR1 LNHDA and CDR2 SQIVND come from the germline V gene (reference sequence). The DNA of the CDR3 is TGTGCCAGTAGTACCCCGGGACGGGCGGACACTGAAGCTTTCTTT. The encoded protein is CASSTPGRADTEAFF.

The chain joins TRBV10-1 to TRBJ1-1; no clear D. V was pared by 6 bases and J by 3 bases, with 11 bases between. The CDR3 has 13 residues. Germline values: CDR1 WNHNN, CDR2 SYGVQD (reference sequence). The CDR3: CASRAAEDTEAFF. CDR3 nucleotides: TGCGCCAGCAGGGCGGCCGAGGACACTGAAGCTTTCTTT.

The chain recombines TRBV6-6 with TRBJ1-4; 8 nucleotides line up with TRBD1. V lost 8 bases to trimming and J lost 8 bases; unmatched junction nucleotides: 10. Germline V gene sequence: CDR1 MNHNY, CDR2 SVGAGI (reference sequence). The CDR3 is made up of 14 amino acids. The CDR3 loop reads CASGGQGLWEKLFF. The DNA of the CDR3 is TGTGCCAGCGGTGGACAGGGACTATGGGAAAAACTGTTTTTT.

V usage is TRBV30 and J usage is TRBJ2-7; D perhaps matches TRBD1 (6 bases). CDR1 and CDR2 (germline): GTSNPN, SVGIG (reference sequence). Trimming took 3 bases from V and 5 from J, leaving 14 bases between them. CDR3 length equals 13 residues. The CDR3, as DNA: TGTGCCTGGAGGGGGGCAGGGTTCCACGAGCAGTACTTC. Translation gives CAWRGAGFHEQYF.

This chain joins TRBV23-1 and TRBJ2-5; 7 nucleotides align to TRBD1. TRBV23-1 belongs to the ORF category, with a function that is uncertain. The CDR3 totals 13 residues. The V gene end was trimmed by 5 bases and the J gene end by 5 bases; junction bases not matched to a gene: 5. CDR3 in amino acids: CASSTGVEETQYF. CDR3 sequence (DNA): TGCGCCAGCAGTACAGGGGTGGAGGAGACCCAGTACTTC.

The J gene is TRBJ2-3, the V gene TRBV30, with a tentative D call TRBD2 (5 bases). The germline gives CDR1 GTSNPN, CDR2 SVGIG (reference sequence). The ends were cut back, 6 bases at V and 2 bases at J, with 15 bases in the middle. This CDR3 has 14 amino acids. CDR3 bases: TGTGCCTGCGACGGTGGAGGCTACACAGATACGCAGTATTTT. Translation: CACDGGGYTDTQYF.

This chain joins TRBV28 and TRBJ2-7; the D gene is possibly TRBD1 (5 bases). CDR1 and CDR2 (germline): MDHEN, SYDVKM. V lost 3 bases to trimming and J lost 0 bases, with 18 bases between them. This CDR3 spans 17 amino acids. The CDR3 nucleotides read TGTGCCAGCAGTTTTAGTATAGCTCAGGGTGCCTCCTACGAGCAGTACTTC. This encodes CASSFSIAQGASYEQYF.

This clone was recorded once. The genes are TRBV16 and TRBJ1-1, with a possible D match to TRBD1 (6 bases). Per germline, CDR1 KGHSY and CDR2 FQNENV. This CDR3 comprises 16 residues. Trimming took 4 bases from V and 2 from J, leaving 17 bases between them. CDR3 DNA sequence: TGTGCCAGCAGCCCTATGTCCGCCGGGGGCAACACTGAAGCTTTCTTT. Translated, it gives CASSPMSAGGNTEAFF.

This sequence joins TRBV7-2 and TRBJ1-2, with D possibly being TRBD1 (5 bases). With 5 bases removed from V and 8 bases from J, the gap between germline ends came to 15 bases. The CDR3 has 13 amino acids. CDR1 is SGHTA, CDR2 FQGNSA, per germline. CDR3 residues: CASSPSQVWGYTF. For the CDR3, the DNA is TGTGCCAGCAGCCCGTCACAGGTTTGGGGCTACACCTTC.

CDR3 sequence: CASNYILGSSTSYEQYF. In nucleotides, the CDR3 is TGTGCCAGCAACTATATATTAGGTAGCTCTACCTCCTACGAGCAGTACTTC. V is TRBV9 and J is TRBJ2-7; D not certain. The V end was cut by 6 bases, the J end by 0 bases, with 22 bases between. This CDR3 is built from 17 residues. Looked up from germline, CDR1 is SGDLS and CDR2 is YYNGEE.

This clone appeared a single time. The chain uses TRBV6-6 and TRBJ2-7; D unclear. V gave up 0 bases and J gave up 3 bases, with 12 bases separating them. The CDR3 length is 15 residues. Germline V gene lookup returns CDR1 MNHNY and CDR2 SVGAGI (reference sequence). The CDR3 loop reads CASSYSKSGSYEQYF. The DNA of the CDR3 is TGTGCCAGCAGTTACTCGAAGTCTGGTAGCTACGAGCAGTACTTC.